These 14 T cell receptor beta chains were sequenced from one sample in a study of response to subunit inactivated influenza vaccine. TCRdb reanalysed the RT-PCR reads using MiXCR and keeps one entry per CDR3 protein. This repertoire shows 750,000 to 850,000 distinct CDR3 sequences, approximately 18% found once; its top ten account for 11%. The source was PBMCs from blood, collected more than 4 days after vaccination. These receptors came from a man over 45 who received an inactivated influenza vaccine.

In regard to this clonotype: At one of its ends the junction is not consistent with the germline gene, which may arise from a read error. This chain connects TRBV4-1 to TRBJ2-6; 8 bases match TRBD2. Germline CDR1 MGHRA, CDR2 YSYEKL. The CDR3 is 19 amino acids. CDR3 DNA: TGTGCCATCGGCCCGGGGGGGTTTAGGGATTCGTCTGGGGCCAACGTCCTGACTTTC. It translates to CAIGPGGFRDSSGANVLTF.

This clonotype was detected a few times. The chain is built from TRBV10-3 and TRBJ2-7; 11 bases line up with TRBD1. V was clipped by 4 bases and J by 6 bases; unmatched bases: 11. This CDR3 has 16 amino acids. The germline V gene encodes CDR1 ENHRY and CDR2 SYGVKD. CDR3 region: CAISGPRTGGMGEQYF. As DNA, the CDR3 is TGTGCCATCAGTGGACCCCGGACAGGGGGCATGGGCGAGCAGTACTTC.

V usage is TRBV27 and J usage is TRBJ1-6; the D gene is possibly TRBD1 (6 bases). Deletions cut 2 bases from V and 4 bases from J, with 12 bases between. The germline gives CDR1 MNHEY, CDR2 SMNVEV (reference sequence). This CDR3 has 16 residues. This CDR3 reads CASSLRAGVYNSPLHF. CDR3 nucleotide sequence: TGTGCCAGCAGTTTAAGGGCAGGGGTATATAATTCACCCCTCCACTTT.

The chain carries TRBV6-2 or TRBV6-3 and TRBJ2-5; the match to TRBD2 covers 15 bases. From germline, CDR1 is MNHEY and CDR2 SVGEGT. J lost 2 bases, V lost 7 bases, and 5 bases had no gene match. CDR3 length: 16 amino acids. The CDR3 protein is CASISGLAGGQETQYF. The CDR3 bases are TGTGCCAGCATCTCGGGACTAGCGGGAGGACAAGAGACCCAGTACTTC.

This clonotype occurred many times. The rearrangement joins TRBV6-2 or TRBV6-3 to TRBJ2-1; D not certain. Trimming removed 8 bases from V and 4 bases from J, with 12 bases in between. This CDR3 region has 13 residues. Germline CDR1 MNHEY, CDR2 SVGEGT. The CDR3 nucleotides are TGTGCCAGCCGAAGTGGCGGATACAATGAGCAGTTCTTC. Protein sequence: CASRSGGYNEQFF.

In this sample, this clonotype turned up a few times. The gene calls are TRBV6-5 and TRBJ1-1, with a tentative D call TRBD1 (6 bases). Germline lookup yields CDR1 MNHEY and CDR2 SVGAGI. V was cut by 2 bases and J by 6 bases, with 16 bases left in between. The CDR3 covers 15 residues. CDR3 amino acids: CASSYHRERSAEAFF. CDR3 coding DNA: TGTGCCAGCAGTTACCACAGGGAGCGGTCGGCTGAAGCTTTCTTT.

This clonotype was recorded a few times. The genes are TRBV29-1 and TRBJ2-1; 10 nucleotides line up with TRBD2. Trimming took 0 bases from V and 7 from J; bases not matched to a gene: 3. The CDR3 has 14 residues. Germline assignment: CDR1 SQVTM and CDR2 ANQGSEA. CDR3 coding DNA: TGCAGCGTTGAAGATGCAGCGGGAGGGAATGAGCAGTTCTTC. It is translated as CSVEDAAGGNEQFF.

The chain recombines TRBV10-3 with TRBJ1-5, with D possibly TRBD1 on 5 matching bases. The V and J ends lost 3 bases and 9 bases respectively, with 18 bases between them. The CDR3 covers 15 residues. Per the germline V gene, CDR1 is ENHRY and CDR2 is SYGVKD. CDR3 loop: CAISDLGHGEGPQHF. The CDR3 DNA sequence: TGTGCCATCAGTGATTTAGGACACGGGGAAGGGCCCCAGCATTTT.

The genes are TRBV7-2 and TRBJ2-7, with TRBD2 matching over 15 bases. This CDR3 spans 15 amino acids. Losses at the gene ends were 4 bases for V and 4 bases for J; bases not matched to a gene: 2. Per the germline V gene, CDR1 is SGHTA and CDR2 is FQGNSA. The CDR3 loop is CASSSGTSGRYEQYF. CDR3 DNA: TGTGCCAGCAGCTCCGGGACTAGCGGGAGGTACGAGCAGTACTTC.

V is TRBV11-2 and J is TRBJ2-5; 13 nucleotides match TRBD2. The CDR3 is 16 residues long. V trimming: 7 bases; J trimming: 5 bases; junction bases outside the gene matches: 10. Germline V lookup: CDR1 SGHAT, CDR2 FQNNGV. This CDR3 reads CASTTVTSGGEETQYF. The CDR3, as DNA: TGTGCCAGCACCACCGTCACTAGCGGGGGGGAGGAGACCCAGTACTTC.

This clonotype was recorded a few times. The chain combines TRBV10-1 with TRBJ2-1; D may be TRBD1 (5 bases). V was pared by 4 bases and J by 5 bases, with 6 bases between. This CDR3 has 12 amino acids. Germline CDR1 and CDR2: WNHNN and SYGVQD (reference sequence). The CDR3, as DNA: TGCGCCAGCAGTGCACAGGACAATGAGCAGTTCTTC. Amino acids: CASSAQDNEQFF.

This rearrangement joins TRBV11-2 to TRBJ1-2; D remains ambiguous. This CDR3 has 12 amino acids. Trimming cost V 5 bases and J 4 bases, with 8 bases left between them. Germline V gives CDR1 SGHAT, CDR2 FQNNGV. The CDR3 DNA is TGTGCCAGCAGCCTCACACTCTATGGCTACACCTTC. Amino acids: CASSLTLYGYTF.

This clonotype appeared a few times. The chain carries TRBV4-1 and TRBJ2-7, with a weak D call TRBD2 (6 bases). The germline CDR1 and CDR2 sequences are MGHRA and YSYEKL. Trimming stripped 5 bases from V and 3 bases from J, with 14 bases between. This CDR3 has 14 amino acids. The CDR3 DNA is TGCGCCAGCAGCACTCGGGAGCTGGGCTACGAGCAGTACTTC. Translation: CASSTRELGYEQYF.

The chain has TRBV2 and TRBJ2-1; TRBD1 matches 7 bases. V gave up 5 bases and J gave up 1 base; unmatched junction bases: 5. CDR1 is SNHLY and CDR2 is FYNNEI in the germline V gene. This CDR3 has 15 residues. CDR3 sequence reads: CASSNPGQSYNEQFF. For the CDR3, the DNA is TGTGCCAGCAGTAATCCGGGACAGTCCTACAATGAGCAGTTCTTC.